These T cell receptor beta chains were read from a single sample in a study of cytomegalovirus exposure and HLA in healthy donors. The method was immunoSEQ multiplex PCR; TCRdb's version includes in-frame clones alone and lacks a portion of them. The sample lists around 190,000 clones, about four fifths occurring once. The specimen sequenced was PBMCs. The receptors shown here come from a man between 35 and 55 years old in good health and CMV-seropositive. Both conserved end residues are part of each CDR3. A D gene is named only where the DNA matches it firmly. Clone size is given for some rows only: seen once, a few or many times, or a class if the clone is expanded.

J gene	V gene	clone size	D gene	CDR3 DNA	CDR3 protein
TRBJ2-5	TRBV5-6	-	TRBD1	TGTGCCAGCAGCCCCCGGGCAGGGGGCTCGGAGACCCAGTACTTC	CASSPRAGGSETQYF
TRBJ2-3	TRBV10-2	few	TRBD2	TGCGCCAGCAGTGGGGGAGGGGTAATCGCAGATACGCAGTATTTT	CASSGGGVIADTQYF
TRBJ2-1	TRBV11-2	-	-	TGTGCCAGCAGCTTCCGGGGTGGTTATGAGCAGTTCTTC	CASSFRGGYEQFF
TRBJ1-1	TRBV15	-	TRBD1	TGTGCCACCAGCAGACCGGGACAGGGAACTGGTGAAGCTTTCTTT	CATSRPGQGTGEAFF
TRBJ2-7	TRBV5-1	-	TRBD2	TGCGCCAGCAGCTTGTTGCGGACTAGCGGGCTCTCCTACGAGCAGTACTTC	CASSLLRTSGLSYEQYF
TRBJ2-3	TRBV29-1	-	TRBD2	TGCAGCGTTGTTGGGGGGGTTGGAGGCACAGATACGCAGTATTTT	CSVVGGVGGTDTQYF
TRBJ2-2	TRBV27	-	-	TGTGCCAGCAGGCCCTTGGCCACCGGGGAGCTGTTTTTT	CASRPLATGELFF
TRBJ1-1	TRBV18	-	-	TGTGCCAGCTCACCAGGGGAGGGAGCTTTCTTT	CASSPGEGAFF
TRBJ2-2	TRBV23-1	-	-	TGCGCCAGCAGTCGGGGGGGCCAGGACAGAATTAACACCGGGGAGCTGTTTTTT	CASSRGGQDRINTGELFF
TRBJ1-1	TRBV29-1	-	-	TGCAGCGTTGGAGCGGGGGGAACTGAAGCTTTCTTT	CSVGAGGTEAFF
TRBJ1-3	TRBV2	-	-	TGTGCCAGCAGTGAAAGGAGGGGAAACACCATATATTTT	CASSERRGNTIYF
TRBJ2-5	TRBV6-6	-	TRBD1	TGTGCCAGCAGTTACGGTCAGGGGGCAGGGACCCAGTACTTC	CASSYGQGAGTQYF
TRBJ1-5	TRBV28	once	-	TGTGCCAGCAGTTTATACCAGGGACATAGCAATCAGCCCCAGCATTTT	CASSLYQGHSNQPQHF
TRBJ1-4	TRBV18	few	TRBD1	TGTGCCAGCTCCCAGTCCGGGACAGGGGGTGAAAAACTGTTTTTT	CASSQSGTGGEKLFF
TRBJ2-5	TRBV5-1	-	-	TGCGCCAGCAGCTGGGACATACCTCAAGAGACCCAGTACTTC	CASSWDIPQETQYF
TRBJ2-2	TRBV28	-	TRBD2	TGTGCCAGCACCTTACGGGGGGGAAACACCGGGGAGCTGTTTTTT	CASTLRGGNTGELFF
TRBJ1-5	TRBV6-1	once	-	TGTGCCAGCAGTGAGGTTCCGGACACCTATCAGCCCCAGCATTTT	CASSEVPDTYQPQHF
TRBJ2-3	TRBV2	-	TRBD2	TGTGCCAGCAGTGTTCAAGCGGGGGCCGGGGGGACAGATACGCAGTATTTT	CASSVQAGAGGTDTQYF
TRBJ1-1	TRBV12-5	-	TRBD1	TGTGCTAGTGGTTTGGCCGGAGGCAGGGGGGTCGCTGAAGCTTTCTTT	CASGLAGGRGVAEAFF
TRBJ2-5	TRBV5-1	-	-	TGTGCCAGCAGCTCCTCCCCCGGGGGGACCCAGTACTTC	CASSSSPGGTQYF
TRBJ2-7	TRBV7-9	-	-	TGTGCCAGCAGCCACTGGCTAGCGACCTACGAGCAGTACTTC	CASSHWLATYEQYF
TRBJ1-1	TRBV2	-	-	TGTGCCACCCCCCGCGCGGTGGGGGGGCGAACTGAAGCTTTCTTT	CATPRAVGGRTEAFF